This T cell receptor beta chain appears in the sequencing data of a study of T cell responses to AZD1222 COVID-19 vaccine. A remark on this clone: The antigen is undetermined.

Some clones are missing from TCRdb's copy, which holds only in-frame ones; the method was immunoSEQ multiplex PCR. The sample consists of some 110,000 clones, around 85% of them appearing once. Study-wide findings and caveats: Unmutated regions of variants are reportedly targeted by nearly half of spike-specific TCRs. Repertoires were collected only later (after the peak T cell response had occurred). Most donors were white British and more were female, and clonal diversity was possibly underestimated. Breadth and depth of Spike-specific TCRs rose after two AZD1222 doses.

The specimen comprised peripheral blood, sampled on day 0 of MenACWY control vaccination. This sequence was found in an adult in good health.

CDR3 sequence: CSARGFNEQFF. CDR3 sequence (DNA): TGCAGTGCTAGGGGATTCAATGAGCAGTTCTTC. The chain is built from TRBV20-1 and TRBJ2-1; D not certain. V was shortened by 3 bases and J by 6 bases, with 6 bases between the two germline ends. Germline assignment: CDR1 DFQATT and CDR2 SNEGSKA (reference sequence). The CDR3 runs 11 residues.